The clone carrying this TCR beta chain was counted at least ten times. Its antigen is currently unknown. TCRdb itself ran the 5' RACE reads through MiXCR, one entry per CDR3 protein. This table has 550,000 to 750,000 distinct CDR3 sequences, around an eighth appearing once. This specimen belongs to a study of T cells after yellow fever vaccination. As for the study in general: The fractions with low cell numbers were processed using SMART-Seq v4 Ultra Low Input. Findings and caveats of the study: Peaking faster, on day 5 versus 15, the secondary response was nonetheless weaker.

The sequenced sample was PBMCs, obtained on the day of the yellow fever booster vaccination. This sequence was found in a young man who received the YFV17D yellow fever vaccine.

The CDR3 nucleotides read TGTGCCAGCAGTAGGGTGGGAGTCGGAGAGACCCAGTACTTC. The encoded protein is CASSRVGVGETQYF. The J gene is TRBJ2-5, the V gene TRBV27; the D gene is possibly TRBD2 (5 bases). Germline-derived CDR1 and CDR2 are MNHEY and SMNVEV (reference sequence). V lost 5 bases and J lost 4, with 14 bases in between. The CDR3 extends over 14 amino acids.